The 27 T cell receptor beta chains given below trace back to one sample, sequenced in a study of OX40 agonist ivuxolimab in advanced cancers. Profiling relied on immunoSEQ multiplex PCR, and the TCRdb table lists in-frame clones only, not all of them. This table holds 70,000 to 90,000 clones, about nine tenths found once. Material: CD4+ or CD8+ T cells sorted from blood, obtained in a trial of the OX40 agonist ivuxolimab. These receptor sequences come from an adult with an advanced solid tumor such as melanoma, head and neck, liver or kidney cancer.

V usage is TRBV19 and J usage is TRBJ1-2; no clear D. The germline gives CDR1 LNHDA, CDR2 SQIVND (reference sequence). The CDR3 is made up of 14 amino acids. The V end was cut by 4 bases, the J end by 7 bases, with 16 bases between. DNA for the CDR3: TGTGCCAGTAGTAATGGATACTCGACGGGTGGCTACACCTTC. This codes for CASSNGYSTGGYTF.

The J gene is TRBJ1-5, the V gene TRBV27; possible D gene TRBD1, 5 bases. This CDR3 contains 15 residues. Germline CDR1 MNHEY, CDR2 SMNVEV (reference sequence). The V end was cut by 2 bases, the J end by 4 bases, with 12 bases between. For the CDR3, the DNA is TGTGCCAGCAGTTTAAGGGACGGATCTAATCAGCCCCAGCATTTT. The encoded protein is CASSLRDGSNQPQHF.

The V call is TRBV2, the J call TRBJ1-5; D remains ambiguous. CDR1 and CDR2 from the germline V gene are SNHLY and FYNNEI. The CDR3 has 13 amino acids. Trimming shortened V by 4 bases and J by 1 base, and 5 bases separated the two germline ends. DNA for the CDR3: TGTGCCAGCAGTGTTCAAAGCAATCAGCCCCAGCATTTT. The encoded protein is CASSVQSNQPQHF.

J is TRBJ2-1 and V is TRBV14, with D unresolved. The CDR3 length is 16 residues. Germline lookup yields CDR1 SGHDN and CDR2 FVKESK. Trimming took off 5 bases at V and 0 bases at J, with 14 bases between the two ends. The CDR3 nucleotides read TGTGCCAGCAGCTCAACCTTAAAGTTCTCCTACAATGAGCAGTTCTTC. It yields the protein CASSSTLKFSYNEQFF.

The genes are TRBV10-1 and TRBJ2-2, with 7 positions matching TRBD1. The ends lost 6 bases at V and 4 bases at J; junction bases unmatched: 5. There are 14 residues in the CDR3. The germline V gene has CDR1 WNHNN and CDR2 SYGVQD (reference sequence). CDR3 loop: CASRIGQATGELFF. The CDR3, as DNA: TGCGCCAGCAGGATCGGACAGGCCACCGGGGAGCTGTTTTTT.

V and J are TRBV13 and TRBJ1-3; D call uncertain. The CDR3 contains 12 residues. Germline V gene lookup returns CDR1 PRHDT and CDR2 FYEKMQ (reference sequence). V was pared by 4 bases and J by 5 bases, with 6 bases between. CDR3 residues: CASSSRRNTIYF. In DNA form, the CDR3 reads TGTGCCAGCAGCTCAAGAAGAAACACCATATATTTT.

J is TRBJ2-2 and V is TRBV5-1; 16 nucleotides agree with TRBD2. Germline CDR1 reads SGHRS; CDR2 reads YFSETQ. The trim removed 4 bases at V and 3 bases at J, leaving 6 bases unmatched. The CDR3 loop spans 18 amino acids. Here the CDR3 reads CASSPGLAGGPYTGELFF. DNA for the CDR3: TGCGCCAGCAGCCCGGGACTAGCGGGAGGGCCCTACACCGGGGAGCTGTTTTTT.

This clone showed up just a few times. This rearrangement joins TRBV15 to TRBJ2-7; TRBD2 aligns across 8 bases. V was clipped by 4 bases and J by 5 bases; unmatched bases: 7. Looked up from germline, CDR1 is LNHNV and CDR2 is YYDKDF (reference sequence). This CDR3 contains 14 residues. CDR3 sequence: CATSKRTSFHEQYF. CDR3 sequence (DNA): TGTGCCACCAGCAAACGGACTAGCTTCCACGAGCAGTACTTC. Filled out from reference TRBV15 and TRBJ2-7, the complete variable domain reads DAMVIQNPRYQVTQFGKPVTLSCSQTLNHNVMYWYQQKSSQAPKLLFHYYDKDFNNEADTPDNFQSRRPNTSFCFLDIRSPGLGDTAMYLCATSKRTSFHEQYFGPGTRLTVT.

This chain uses TRBV30 with TRBJ1-1, with D unresolved. V lost 2 bases and J lost 1, with 5 bases in between. This CDR3 contains 12 residues. Germline V gives CDR1 GTSNPN, CDR2 SVGIG (reference sequence). The DNA for the CDR3 is TGTGCCTGGAGTTATCAGAACACTGAAGCTTTCTTT. Translated, it gives CAWSYQNTEAFF.

The genes are TRBV19 and TRBJ1-3, with D unclear. Trimming took 4 bases from V and 0 from J, leaving 1 base between them. The CDR3 is 12 residues long. The germline gives CDR1 LNHDA, CDR2 SQIVND (reference sequence). In nucleotides, the CDR3 is TGTGCCAGTAGTACCTCTGGAAACACCATATATTTT. Translation: CASSTSGNTIYF. Full variable domain (rest looked up from reference TRBV19 and TRBJ1-3): DGGITQSPKYLFRKEGQNVTLSCEQNLNHDAMYWYRQDPGQGLRLIYYSQIVNDFQKGDIAEGYSVSREKKESFPLTVTSAQKNPTAFYLCASSTSGNTIYFGEGSWLTVV.

This rearrangement joins TRBV29-1 to TRBJ2-5; 10 bases are a match to TRBD1. There are 12 residues in the CDR3. Germline V CDR1 and CDR2: SQVTM, ANQGSEA. V lost 6 bases to trimming and J lost 7 bases; unmatched junction nucleotides: 5. The chain's CDR3 is CSVRQGAVTQYF. The CDR3 bases are TGCAGCGTACGACAGGGGGCAGTGACCCAGTACTTC. The complete variable domain, with remaining parts taken from reference TRBV29-1 and TRBJ2-5, reads SAVISQKPSRDICQRGTSLTIQCQVDSQVTMMFWYRQQPGQSLTLIATANQGSEATYESGFVIDKFPISRPNLTFSTLTVSNMSPEDSSIYLCSVRQGAVTQYFGPGTRLLVL.

This chain joins TRBV7-9 and TRBJ2-1, with D unclear. Germline V gene sequence: CDR1 SEHNR, CDR2 FQNEAQ (reference sequence). The germline V and J ends were trimmed by 5 bases and 0 bases, with 14 bases remaining between them. The CDR3 length is 16 residues. The CDR3 DNA is TGTGCCAGCAGCCCGGTCCGCGGAAGCTCCTACAATGAGCAGTTCTTC. Amino acids: CASSPVRGSSYNEQFF. Combining the CDR3 with reference TRBV7-9 and TRBJ2-1 gives the whole variable domain DTGVSQNPRHKITKRGQNVTFRCDPISEHNRLYWYRQTLGQGPEFLTYFQNEAQLEKSRLLSDRFSAERPKGSFSTLEIQRTEQGDSAMYLCASSPVRGSSYNEQFFGPGTRLTVL.

J is TRBJ1-2 and V is TRBV5-4; no reliable D call. In germline, CDR1 is SGHNT, CDR2 YYREEE (reference sequence). This CDR3 comprises 16 residues. The ends were cut back, 4 bases at V and 8 bases at J, with 24 bases in the middle. CDR3 nucleotide sequence: TGTGCCAGCAGCAATCGCCTAGAACATTACGGATCGGGCTACACCTTC. It encodes CASSNRLEHYGSGYTF.

V gene TRBV27 combines with J gene TRBJ1-5; D is undetermined. V was trimmed by 5 bases and J by 5 bases, leaving 10 bases between them. This CDR3 region has 13 residues. Germline assignment: CDR1 MNHEY and CDR2 SMNVEV (reference sequence). The CDR3 sequence: CASSPRLDQPQHF. The CDR3, as DNA: TGTGCCAGCAGTCCTCGACTCGATCAGCCCCAGCATTTT.

The chain is built from TRBV5-4 and TRBJ2-3; TRBD2 aligns across 14 bases. The V segment lost 4 bases and the J segment 3 bases; nucleotides outside the gene matches: 10. The CDR3 length is 18 residues. Per germline, CDR1 SGHNT and CDR2 YYREEE (reference sequence). The CDR3 sequence is CASSRGTSGSGATDTQYF. Written as DNA, the CDR3 is TGTGCCAGCAGCCGAGGGACTAGCGGGAGTGGAGCGACAGATACGCAGTATTTT.

The chain combines TRBV5-1 with TRBJ2-1; 7 nucleotides agree with TRBD1. Germline trimming cut 2 bases from V and 2 bases from J; bases unmatched to any gene: 4. CDR1 and CDR2 (germline): SGHRS, YFSETQ. This CDR3 contains 15 residues. Written as DNA, the CDR3 is TGCGCCAGCAGCTTAAGGGGACAGCCCTACAATGAGCAGTTCTTC. Its translation: CASSLRGQPYNEQFF. The variable domain in full, with the rest retrieved from reference TRBV5-1 and TRBJ2-1, is KAGVTQTPRYLIKTRGQQVTLSCSPISGHRSVSWYQQTPGQGLQFLFEYFSETQRNKGNFPGRFSGRQFSNSRSEMNVSTLELGDSALYLCASSLRGQPYNEQFFGPGTRLTVL.

The CDR3: CASSYMNTEAFF. The CDR3 DNA reads TGTGCCAGCAGTTACATGAACACTGAAGCTTTCTTT. The rearrangement joins TRBV6-6 to TRBJ1-1; D is ambiguous. CDR1 MNHNY and CDR2 SVGAGI come from the germline V gene (reference sequence). Trimming cost V 2 bases and J 0 bases, with 1 base left between them. This CDR3 is built from 12 residues.

The chain employs TRBV7-8 and TRBJ1-5; D is undetermined. Looked up from germline, CDR1 is SGHVS and CDR2 is FQNEAQ. The CDR3 runs 17 residues. V was pared by 0 bases and J by 0 bases, with 12 bases between. The CDR3 DNA reads TGTGCCAGCAGCTTAGCCCCGGCGGGGAATAGCAATCAGCCCCAGCATTTT. Amino acids: CASSLAPAGNSNQPQHF. The whole variable domain, filled in from reference TRBV7-8 and TRBJ1-5, reads GAGVSQSPRYKVAKRGQDVALRCDPISGHVSLFWYQQALGQGPEFLTYFQNEAQLDKSGLPSDRFFAERPEGSVSTLKIQRTQQEDSAVYLCASSLAPAGNSNQPQHFGDGTRLSIL.

V gene TRBV6-5 combines with J gene TRBJ2-5; a weak D match, TRBD2 (5 bases). In germline, CDR1 is MNHEY, CDR2 SVGAGI. V lost 6 bases to trimming and J lost 5 bases, with 13 bases between them. The CDR3 is made up of 13 amino acids. The CDR3 loop reads CASRRWSGETQYF. The CDR3 DNA is TGTGCCAGCAGGAGGTGGTCGGGGGAGACCCAGTACTTC.

The chain couples TRBV19 to TRBJ2-7, with TRBD2 matching 9 bases. CDR1 LNHDA and CDR2 SQIVND come from the germline V gene (reference sequence). The CDR3 has 16 residues. The J segment lost 3 bases and the V segment lost 3 bases, leaving 9 bases of the junction unmatched. CDR3: CASSIVGGRAVYEQYF. The DNA of the CDR3 is TGTGCCAGTAGTATTGTTGGCGGGAGGGCAGTCTACGAGCAGTACTTC. The full variable domain, with the rest looked up from reference TRBV19 and TRBJ2-7, is DGGITQSPKYLFRKEGQNVTLSCEQNLNHDAMYWYRQDPGQGLRLIYYSQIVNDFQKGDIAEGYSVSREKKESFPLTVTSAQKNPTAFYLCASSIVGGRAVYEQYFGPGTRLTVT.

The chain carries TRBV7-8 and TRBJ2-3; D unclear. The V end was cut by 0 bases, the J end by 1 base, with 11 bases between. Germline V gene sequence: CDR1 SGHVS, CDR2 FQNEAQ. CDR3 length: 16 amino acids. This CDR3 reads CASSLAHGSGTDTQYF. The CDR3 DNA sequence: TGTGCCAGCAGCTTAGCCCACGGGTCGGGCACAGATACGCAGTATTTT. The whole variable domain, filled in from reference TRBV7-8 and TRBJ2-3, reads GAGVSQSPRYKVAKRGQDVALRCDPISGHVSLFWYQQALGQGPEFLTYFQNEAQLDKSGLPSDRFFAERPEGSVSTLKIQRTQQEDSAVYLCASSLAHGSGTDTQYFGPGTRLTVL.

The chain employs TRBV30 and TRBJ1-5; 8 nucleotides agree with TRBD1. The CDR3 consists of 15 residues. V shed 2 bases, J shed 5 bases, and the junction held 8 bases outside the gene matches. Germline CDR1 is GTSNPN and CDR2 is SVGIG (reference sequence). CDR3 loop: CAWSHSTGVDQPQHF. The DNA for the CDR3 is TGTGCCTGGAGTCATTCGACAGGGGTCGATCAGCCCCAGCATTTT.

This rearrangement joins TRBV6-1 to TRBJ2-3; no clear D. Looked up from germline, CDR1 is MNHNS and CDR2 is SASEGT. V dropped 7 bases and J dropped 2 bases, with 7 bases sitting between them. The CDR3 is made up of 12 amino acids. The CDR3 nucleotides read TGTGCCAGCACATTATACACAGATACGCAGTATTTT. Its protein is CASTLYTDTQYF.

The table lists this clone with a count of one. This chain joins TRBV5-6 and TRBJ1-6; weak D call: TRBD1 (6 bases). Trimming stripped 4 bases from V and 9 bases from J, with 20 bases between. Germline V gene lookup returns CDR1 SGHDT and CDR2 YYEEEE. The CDR3 totals 16 residues. The CDR3 DNA is TGTGCCAGCAGCACCGCGGGGGGCAGTTTGGGTTCACCCCTCCACTTT. Encoded protein: CASSTAGGSLGSPLHF.

The chain has TRBV19 and TRBJ2-5; D remains ambiguous. The germline V gene has CDR1 LNHDA and CDR2 SQIVND (reference sequence). V lost 6 bases and J lost 4, with 12 bases in between. The CDR3 totals 13 residues. CDR3 coding DNA: TGTGCCAGTAGCGACTCGGCCTTAGAGACCCAGTACTTC. Its translation is CASSDSALETQYF.

This clone was recorded once. V gene TRBV6-1 combines with J gene TRBJ2-4; 8 bases are a match to TRBD2. The V gene's germline CDR1 is MNHNS and CDR2 SASEGT. With 4 bases clipped from V and 8 bases from J, the junction kept 13 bases outside the gene matches. The CDR3 has 16 amino acids. CDR3 protein: CASSVRTGGSMDIQYF. The CDR3 nucleotides are TGTGCCAGCAGTGTCCGAACGGGAGGGTCGATGGACATTCAGTACTTC.

J is TRBJ2-6 and V is TRBV30; D gene uncertain. CDR3 length equals 15 residues. The V and J ends lost 6 bases and 0 bases respectively, with 12 bases between them. Germline CDR1 reads GTSNPN; CDR2 reads SVGIG (reference sequence). The CDR3 nucleotides read TGTGCCTGCCGAAAGGGTAGCTCTGGGGCCAACGTCCTGACTTTC. Protein: CACRKGSSGANVLTF.